A single sample gave rise to the 17 T cell receptor beta chains below, sequenced in a study of shared clonotypes between healthy human individuals. Produced via immunoSEQ multiplex PCR; TCRdb's table is partial and in-frame only. The sample yields 1.5 million to 1.9 million clones, approximately 98% seen once. Specimen: naive CD4+ T cells sorted from blood. The sample's subset: CD45RA+ positively selected. The receptors stem from a young man in good health.

This chain joins TRBV2 and TRBJ2-1, with D uncertain. The CDR3 consists of 10 residues. Germline values: CDR1 SNHLY, CDR2 FYNNEI. Trimming removed 7 bases at V and 10 bases at J, with 8 bases between. Here the CDR3 reads CASIVREQFF. The CDR3 coding sequence is TGTGCCAGCATCGTGCGCGAGCAGTTCTTC.

The gene calls are TRBV15 and TRBJ2-5; TRBD1 might be the D (5 bases). V lost 1 base to trimming and J lost 5 bases, with 17 bases between them. From germline, CDR1 is LNHNV and CDR2 YYDKDF (reference sequence). The CDR3 loop spans 16 amino acids. CDR3 loop: CATSRATAPHRETQYF. The CDR3, as DNA: TGTGCCACCAGCAGAGCCACCGCTCCCCACAGGGAGACCCAGTACTTC.

This clone came up once. The chain carries TRBV27 and TRBJ2-1; TRBD2 matches 13 bases. J lost 9 bases, V lost 6 bases, and 5 bases had no gene match. The CDR3 loop spans 14 amino acids. Germline assignment: CDR1 MNHEY and CDR2 SMNVEV (reference sequence). As DNA, the CDR3 is TGTGCCAGCAGCTCGGGACTAGCGGGGTTTGAGCAGTTCTTC. Translating it yields CASSSGLAGFEQFF.

The chain employs TRBV2 and TRBJ2-1, with no clear D. CDR1 SNHLY and CDR2 FYNNEI come from the germline V gene. This CDR3 comprises 13 residues. The germline V and J ends were trimmed by 7 bases and 0 bases, with 7 bases remaining between them. This CDR3 reads CASKESSYNEQFF. In DNA form, the CDR3 reads TGTGCCAGCAAGGAGAGCTCCTACAATGAGCAGTTCTTC.

About this clone itself: Other DNA sequences in this sample translate to the same CDR3. This chain connects TRBV7-9 to TRBJ1-2; 7 positions match TRBD1. Germline CDR1 and CDR2: SEHNR and FQNEAQ (reference sequence). Germline trimming cut 5 bases from V and 2 bases from J; bases unmatched to any gene: 2. The CDR3 extends over 13 amino acids. The CDR3 DNA follows: TGTGCCAGCAGCCCGGGACAGAACTATGGCTACACCTTC. Protein product: CASSPGQNYGYTF. Using reference TRBV7-9 and TRBJ1-2 for the parts outside the CDR3, the full variable domain is DTGVSQNPRHKITKRGQNVTFRCDPISEHNRLYWYRQTLGQGPEFLTYFQNEAQLEKSRLLSDRFSAERPKGSFSTLEIQRTEQGDSAMYLCASSPGQNYGYTFGSGTRLTVV.

The chain is built from TRBV19 and TRBJ2-5, with D possibly being TRBD1 (7 bases). V was clipped by 5 bases and J by 2 bases, with 15 bases between them. This CDR3 region has 15 residues. The germline gives CDR1 LNHDA, CDR2 SQIVND (reference sequence). CDR3 in amino acids: CASSGNRGGQETQYF. The CDR3 bases are TGTGCCAGTAGTGGGAACAGGGGAGGTCAAGAGACCCAGTACTTC.

The CDR3 DNA is TGCGCCAGCAGCCTGGACGGAGCCATTGGGCCCCAGCATTTT. It encodes CASSLDGAIGPQHF. The chain couples TRBV10-2 to TRBJ1-5; D is uncertain. V was cut by 6 bases and J by 9 bases, with 18 bases left in between. There are 14 residues in the CDR3. Germline CDR1 reads WSHSY; CDR2 reads SAAADI.

The chain carries TRBV5-6 and TRBJ1-2, with TRBD1 as a possible D gene (5 bases). The CDR3 is made up of 15 amino acids. Trimming shortened V by 0 bases and J by 4 bases, and 13 bases separated the two germline ends. Germline CDR1 SGHDT, CDR2 YYEEEE. In DNA form, the CDR3 reads TGTGCCAGCAGCTTGGATGGTCCGGGGCCCTATGGCTACACCTTC. Protein sequence: CASSLDGPGPYGYTF.

The V and J genes are TRBV9 and TRBJ2-1, with 13 bases that match TRBD2. The V and J ends lost 0 bases and 5 bases, in that order; junction bases with no gene match: 8. This CDR3 region has 18 residues. Germline V lookup: CDR1 SGDLS, CDR2 YYNGEE. CDR3 in DNA: TGTGCCAGCAGCGTAGGACCCGGGGGACTAGCGGGACACAATGAGCAGTTCTTC. As protein: CASSVGPGGLAGHNEQFF.

Only one count was recorded for this clone. The chain joins TRBV10-3 to TRBJ2-7, with TRBD2 identical over 10 bases. J was trimmed by 0 bases and V by 4 bases; bases with no gene match: 15. Per germline, CDR1 ENHRY and CDR2 SYGVKD. The CDR3 has 19 residues. This CDR3 reads CAISVRVSGGPGSSYEQYF. CDR3 coding DNA: TGTGCCATCAGTGTCCGTGTTAGCGGGGGGCCGGGCAGCTCCTACGAGCAGTACTTC.

J is TRBJ1-3 and V is TRBV2; no reliable D call. V lost 2 bases, J lost 4 bases, and 15 bases lay in between. Germline CDR1 is SNHLY and CDR2 is FYNNEI. The CDR3 consists of 16 residues. Here the CDR3 reads CASSESIGESGNTIYF. The CDR3, as DNA: TGTGCCAGCAGTGAAAGTATCGGGGAGTCAGGAAACACCATATATTTT.

CDR3 coding DNA: TGTGCCAGCAGTGTCACCACAAATCCCCTTGAGCAGTACTTC. It yields the protein CASSVTTNPLEQYF. The rearrangement links TRBV6-1 to TRBJ2-7, with unresolved D. The germline V gene has CDR1 MNHNS and CDR2 SASEGT. This CDR3 has 14 amino acids. Trimming took off 4 bases at V and 7 bases at J, with 17 bases between the two ends.

V and J are TRBV5-1 and TRBJ2-5, with D hard to call. Germline V CDR1 and CDR2: SGHRS, YFSETQ. Trimming took off 4 bases at V and 3 bases at J, with 10 bases between the two ends. This CDR3 region has 13 residues. The CDR3 nucleotides are TGCGCCAGCAGCCGTGGGTCGGAAGAGACCCAGTACTTC. This codes for CASSRGSEETQYF.

The chain employs TRBV18 and TRBJ1-4; no clear D gene. The CDR3 has 14 amino acids. The V gene lost 9 bases and the J gene lost 0 bases, with 11 bases spanning the gap. Germline CDR1 reads KGHSH; CDR2 reads LQKENI. CDR3 sequence: CASPTGTTNEKLFF. The CDR3, as DNA: TGTGCCAGTCCTACCGGGACAACTAATGAAAAACTGTTTTTT.

This rearrangement joins TRBV9 to TRBJ2-7, with 7 bases aligning to TRBD1. The V and J ends lost 0 bases and 3 bases, in that order; junction bases with no gene match: 6. Germline V lookup: CDR1 SGDLS, CDR2 YYNGEE. The CDR3 is 15 residues long. For the CDR3, the DNA is TGTGCCAGCAGCGTAGGGCAGGGGGAGTACTACGAGCAGTACTTC. Its protein product is CASSVGQGEYYEQYF.

V is TRBV27 and J is TRBJ2-1; TRBD2 might be the D (5 bases). The CDR3 has 18 residues. Germline CDR1 reads MNHEY; CDR2 reads SMNVEV (reference sequence). V lost 8 bases, J lost 0 bases, and 23 bases lay in between. In DNA, the CDR3 is TGTGCCAGCGCTACCAACTCGTGGGAGCGCCCCTCCTACAATGAGCAGTTCTTC. It codes for CASATNSWERPSYNEQFF.

This clone has just one count. V is TRBV10-1 and J is TRBJ2-3; the D is unclear. With 6 bases removed from V and 8 bases from J, the gap between germline ends came to 21 bases. The germline V gene encodes CDR1 WNHNN and CDR2 SYGVQD (reference sequence). The CDR3 runs 15 residues. The CDR3 DNA reads as TGCGCCAGCAGCACATATGTCGGTAACGGACGTACGCAGTATTTT. This sequence encodes CASSTYVGNGRTQYF.